Presented here are 12 T cell receptor beta chains from one specimen sequenced in a study of control samples from healthy donors and cancer patients. This table comes from immunoSEQ multiplex PCR, and its TCRdb copy is limited to in-frame clones, with some not included. In the table there are approximately 97,000 clones, about 90% of which are singletons. The sequenced sample consisted of blood. These receptors came from a woman aged 18-29 years in good health.

This rearrangement joins TRBV29-1 to TRBJ1-1; 7 bases agree with TRBD1. The V and J ends lost 6 bases and 5 bases, in that order; junction bases with no gene match: 9. Germline V lookup: CDR1 SQVTM, CDR2 ANQGSEA. The CDR3 extends over 13 amino acids. CDR3 coding DNA: TGCAGCGTGGAGGAGACAGGGTGGACTGAAGCTTTCTTT. The encoded protein is CSVEETGWTEAFF.

The chain combines TRBV23-1 with TRBJ2-5; D is unclear. TRBV23-1 is placed among ORFs of uncertain function. The V end was cut by 4 bases, the J end by 4 bases, with 16 bases between. The CDR3 is made up of 15 amino acids. The CDR3 spells CASSPIEYPGETQYF. CDR3 sequence (DNA): TGCGCCAGCAGTCCAATAGAATACCCAGGAGAGACCCAGTACTTC.

The J gene is TRBJ1-1, the V gene TRBV27; D not certain. V was trimmed by 6 bases and J by 0 bases, leaving 5 bases between them. This CDR3 has 12 amino acids. Germline V gives CDR1 MNHEY, CDR2 SMNVEV (reference sequence). CDR3 in amino acids: CASRGLNTEAFF. The CDR3 DNA reads TGTGCCAGCAGGGGATTGAACACTGAAGCTTTCTTT.

The V and J genes are TRBV6-4 and TRBJ1-2; D is perhaps TRBD1 (5 bases). Between the trimmed V and J ends, which lost 3 bases and 2 bases, there was a span of 10 bases. The CDR3 sequence is 14 residues long. CDR1 MRHNA and CDR2 SNTAGT come from the germline V gene. Here the CDR3 reads CASSEKEGNYGYTF. CDR3 nucleotides: TGTGCCAGCAGTGAAAAGGAGGGGAACTATGGCTACACCTTC.

The V call is TRBV29-1, the J call TRBJ1-2; D gene uncertain. This CDR3 comprises 14 residues. V lost 4 bases and J 4 bases, leaving 16 bases between the germline ends. The germline gives CDR1 SQVTM, CDR2 ANQGSEA. The CDR3 sequence: CSVVHGAIGYGYTF. CDR3 sequence (DNA): TGCAGCGTTGTTCACGGAGCTATCGGCTATGGCTACACCTTC.

The chain employs TRBV6-6 and TRBJ1-2, with a weak D call TRBD1 (5 bases). The CDR3 consists of 13 residues. The germline V gene has CDR1 MNHNY and CDR2 SVGAGI (reference sequence). The V gene lost 7 bases and the J gene lost 2 bases, with 11 bases spanning the gap. CDR3 DNA sequence: TGTGCCAGCACTTCGACAGCCAACTATGGCTACACCTTC. It yields the protein CASTSTANYGYTF.

The V gene is TRBV28, the J gene TRBJ2-4; 9 bases agree with TRBD1. CDR3 length equals 16 residues. Germline V gene sequence: CDR1 MDHEN, CDR2 SYDVKM. Trimming removed 3 bases from V and 3 bases from J; junction bases left unmatched: 6. The CDR3 bases are TGTGCCAGCAGTTTCCTGACAGGGGGTCTCAAAAACATTCAGTACTTC. Protein product: CASSFLTGGLKNIQYF.

This clone was seen only once. This chain connects TRBV30 to TRBJ2-7; D gene unclear. Trimming took 1 base from V and 7 from J, leaving 14 bases between them. The CDR3 is 13 amino acids. CDR1 is GTSNPN and CDR2 is SVGIG in the germline V gene (reference sequence). The CDR3 loop reads CAWSGAVFGEQYF. The CDR3 nucleotides are TGTGCCTGGAGTGGGGCGGTCTTTGGGGAGCAGTACTTC.

The V call is TRBV5-4, the J call TRBJ1-2; tentatively, D is TRBD1 (6 bases). The CDR3 has 15 residues. Germline CDR1 and CDR2: SGHNT and YYREEE (reference sequence). V lost 3 bases, J lost 3 bases, and 15 bases lay in between. This CDR3 is CASSSWTDGDYGYTF. In nucleotides, the CDR3 is TGTGCCAGCAGCTCCTGGACAGATGGCGACTATGGCTACACCTTC.

V gene TRBV6-5 combines with J gene TRBJ2-3; 9 bases line up with TRBD1. Germline-derived CDR1 and CDR2 are MNHEY and SVGAGI. V trimming: 2 bases; J trimming: 3 bases; junction bases outside the gene matches: 3. This CDR3 is built from 15 residues. This CDR3 is CASSYGDRVTDTQYF. The DNA of the CDR3 is TGTGCCAGCAGTTACGGGGACAGGGTGACAGATACGCAGTATTTT.

The chain combines TRBV24-1 with TRBJ2-7; weak D call: TRBD1 (6 bases). Germline assignment: CDR1 KGHDR and CDR2 SFDVKD. Trimming stripped 9 bases from V and 3 bases from J, with 14 bases between. This CDR3 has 13 amino acids. The CDR3 region has the DNA TGTGCCACCCAGGGACACCATAGCTACGAGCAGTACTTC. The encoded protein is CATQGHHSYEQYF.

The V gene is TRBV2, the J gene TRBJ1-2, with TRBD1 as a possible D gene (6 bases). The germline V and J ends were trimmed by 4 bases and 4 bases, with 16 bases remaining between them. The germline V gene has CDR1 SNHLY and CDR2 FYNNEI. This CDR3 comprises 15 residues. CDR3 nucleotide sequence: TGTGCCAGCAGTGGGTACAGGGCATCGGGCTATGGCTACACCTTC. It encodes CASSGYRASGYGYTF.